The TCR beta chain under discussion was sequenced for a study of siplizumab effects on memory and regulatory T cells. General study points: Controls had around 26% Treg-derived mappable alloreactive CD4+ clones on average, versus about 70% with siplizumab. Of the proliferating CD4+ or CD8+ clones, roughly 80-96% lacked a naive or memory phenotype that could be assigned.

This clone is a singleton in its sample. Its antigen is undetermined. Clones were read by immunoSEQ multiplex PCR, and TCRdb kept only the in-frame ones, dropping some. The sample contains roughly 100,000 clones, roughly 92% of which appear only once. The CDR3 has 13 residues. V gave up 8 bases and J gave up 4 bases, with 12 bases separating them. CDR1 is MDHEN, CDR2 SYDVKM, per germline. This clonotype was sampled from a human donor in good health. The rearrangement joins TRBV28 to TRBJ1-5; TRBD1 is a possible D gene (5 bases). Material for sequencing was CD4+ T cells sorted from blood. This CDR3 reads CASRGDGNQPQHF. Written as DNA, the CDR3 is TGTGCCAGCCGGGGGGATGGGAATCAGCCCCAGCATTTT.